This T cell receptor beta chain was recovered during a study of blood T cells in healthy people across ages. Primers used in a second PCR of roughly 7 to 12 cycles were a sample-barcoded 5' primer and a J-beta primer mix. Each CDR3 protein gets one entry after TCRdb re-called the 5' RACE reads with MiXCR. The data contain about 1.8 million distinct CDR3 sequences, around 50% of them singletons. Samples had at least 6.5 million PBMCs isolated from them. V was clipped by 3 bases and J by 6 bases; unmatched bases: 9. From germline, CDR1 is KGHSH and CDR2 LQKENI. The CDR3 contains 15 residues. Sequenced input: blood. This TCR was sampled from a woman in her 40s in good health. V is TRBV18 and J is TRBJ2-3; 7 bases are shared with TRBD1. CDR3: CASSPRTGASDTQYF. The DNA for the CDR3 is TGTGCCAGCTCACCTCGGACAGGCGCATCGGATACGCAGTATTTT. The variable domain in full, with the rest retrieved from reference TRBV18 and TRBJ2-3, is NAGVMQNPRHLVRRRGQEARLRCSPMKGHSHVYWYRQLPEEGLKFMVYLQKENIIDESGMPKERFSAEFPKEGPSILRIQQVVRGDSAAYFCASSPRTGASDTQYFGPGTRLTVL.